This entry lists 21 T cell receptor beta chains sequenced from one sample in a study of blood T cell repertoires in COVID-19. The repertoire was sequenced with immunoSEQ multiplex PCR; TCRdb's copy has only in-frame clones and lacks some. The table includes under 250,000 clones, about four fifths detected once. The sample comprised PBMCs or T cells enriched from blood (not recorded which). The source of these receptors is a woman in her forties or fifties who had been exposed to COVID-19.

The CDR3 here is CASSPTHGGEAFF. Here the CDR3 DNA reads TGTGCCAGCAGCCCAACCCACGGGGGGGAGGCTTTCTTT. The rearrangement joins TRBV12-3 or TRBV12-4 to TRBJ1-1; possibly TRBD1 for D (5 bases). Trimming stripped 6 bases from V and 11 bases from J, with 19 bases between. The CDR3 covers 13 residues.

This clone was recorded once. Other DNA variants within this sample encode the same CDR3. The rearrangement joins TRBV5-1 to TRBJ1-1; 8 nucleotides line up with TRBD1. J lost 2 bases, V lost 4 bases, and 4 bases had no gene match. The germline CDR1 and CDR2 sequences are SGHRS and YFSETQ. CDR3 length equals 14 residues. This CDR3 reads CASSLDRGNTEAFF. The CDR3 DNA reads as TGCGCCAGCAGCCTAGACAGGGGAAACACTGAAGCTTTCTTT.

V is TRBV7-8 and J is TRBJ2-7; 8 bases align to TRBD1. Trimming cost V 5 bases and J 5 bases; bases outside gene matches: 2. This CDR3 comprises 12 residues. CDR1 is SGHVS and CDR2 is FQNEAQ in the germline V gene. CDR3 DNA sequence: TGTGCCAGCAGCCGGACAGGGAACGAGCAGTACTTC. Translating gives CASSRTGNEQYF.

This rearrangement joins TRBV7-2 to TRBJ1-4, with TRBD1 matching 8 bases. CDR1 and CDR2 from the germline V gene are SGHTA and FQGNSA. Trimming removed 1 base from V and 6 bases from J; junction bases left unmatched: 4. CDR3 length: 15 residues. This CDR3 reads CASSLVGQGYEKLFF. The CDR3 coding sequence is TGTGCCAGCAGCTTAGTTGGACAGGGTTATGAAAAACTGTTTTTT.

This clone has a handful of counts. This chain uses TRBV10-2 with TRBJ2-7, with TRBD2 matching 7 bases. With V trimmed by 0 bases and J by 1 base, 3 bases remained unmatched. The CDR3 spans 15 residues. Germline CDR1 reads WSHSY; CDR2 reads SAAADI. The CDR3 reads CASSESGGQSYEQYF. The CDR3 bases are TGCGCCAGCAGTGAGTCGGGAGGGCAGTCCTACGAGCAGTACTTC.

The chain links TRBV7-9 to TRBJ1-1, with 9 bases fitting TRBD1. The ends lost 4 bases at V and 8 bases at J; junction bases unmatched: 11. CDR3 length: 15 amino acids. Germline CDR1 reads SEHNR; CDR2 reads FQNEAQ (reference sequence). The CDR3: CASSYPFPTGGEAFF. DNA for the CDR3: TGTGCCAGCAGCTATCCCTTTCCTACAGGGGGCGAAGCTTTCTTT.

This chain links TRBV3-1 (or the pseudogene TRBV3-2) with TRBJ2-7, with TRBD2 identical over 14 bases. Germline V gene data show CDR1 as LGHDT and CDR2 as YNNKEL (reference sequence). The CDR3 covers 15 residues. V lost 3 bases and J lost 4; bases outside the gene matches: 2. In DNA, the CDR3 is TGTGCCAGCAGCCAGGGGACTAGCGGGGGTTACGAGCAGTACTTC. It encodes CASSQGTSGGYEQYF.

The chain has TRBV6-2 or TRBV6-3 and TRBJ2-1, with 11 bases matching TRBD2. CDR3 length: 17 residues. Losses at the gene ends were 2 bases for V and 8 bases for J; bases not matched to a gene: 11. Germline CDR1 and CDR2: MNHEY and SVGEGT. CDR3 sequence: CASSYIGLAGTSDEQFF. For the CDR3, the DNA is TGTGCCAGCAGTTACATAGGACTAGCGGGTACCTCCGATGAGCAGTTCTTC.

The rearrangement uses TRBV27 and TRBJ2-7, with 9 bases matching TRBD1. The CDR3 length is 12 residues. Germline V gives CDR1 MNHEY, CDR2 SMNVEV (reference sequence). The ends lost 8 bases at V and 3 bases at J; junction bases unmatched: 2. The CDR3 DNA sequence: TGTGCCAGCGGACAGGGGTACTACGAGCAGTACTTC. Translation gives CASGQGYYEQYF.

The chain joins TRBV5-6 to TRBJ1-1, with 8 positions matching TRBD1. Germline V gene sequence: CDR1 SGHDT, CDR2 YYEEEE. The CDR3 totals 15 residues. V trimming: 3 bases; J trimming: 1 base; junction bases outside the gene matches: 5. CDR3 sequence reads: CASSSKGTGNTEAFF. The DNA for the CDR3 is TGTGCCAGCAGCTCGAAAGGGACAGGGAACACTGAAGCTTTCTTT.

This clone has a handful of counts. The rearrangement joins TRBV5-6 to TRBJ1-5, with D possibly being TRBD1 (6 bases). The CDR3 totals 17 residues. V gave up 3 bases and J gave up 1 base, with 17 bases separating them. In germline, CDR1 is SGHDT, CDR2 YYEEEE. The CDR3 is CASSSRSRGLSNQPQHF. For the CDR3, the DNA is TGTGCCAGCAGCTCCCGATCCAGGGGCTTAAGCAATCAGCCCCAGCATTTT.

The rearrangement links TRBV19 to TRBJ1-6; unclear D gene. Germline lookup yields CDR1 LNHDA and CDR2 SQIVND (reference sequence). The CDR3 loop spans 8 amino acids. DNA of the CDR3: TGTCCTACGACACCCCTCCACTTT. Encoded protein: CPTTPLHF.

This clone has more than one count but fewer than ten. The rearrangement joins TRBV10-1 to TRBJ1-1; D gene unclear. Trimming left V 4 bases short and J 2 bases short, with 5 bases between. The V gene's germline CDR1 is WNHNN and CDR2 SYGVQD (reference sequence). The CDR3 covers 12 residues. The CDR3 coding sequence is TGCGCCAGCAGTGGACACAACACTGAAGCTTTCTTT. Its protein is CASSGHNTEAFF.

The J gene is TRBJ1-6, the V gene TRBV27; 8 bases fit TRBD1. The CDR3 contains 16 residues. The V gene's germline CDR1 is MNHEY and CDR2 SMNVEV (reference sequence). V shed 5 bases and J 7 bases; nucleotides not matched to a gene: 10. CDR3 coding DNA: TGTGCCAGCAGTCCCCATGGACAGGGAGGAAATTCACCCCTCCACTTT. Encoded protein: CASSPHGQGGNSPLHF.

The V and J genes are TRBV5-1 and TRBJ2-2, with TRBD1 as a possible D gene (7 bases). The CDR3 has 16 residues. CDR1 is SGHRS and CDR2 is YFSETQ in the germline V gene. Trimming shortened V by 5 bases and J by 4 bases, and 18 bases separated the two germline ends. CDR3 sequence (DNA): TGCGCCAGCAGGGCCGCGGGGACAGTAGGCACCGGGGAGCTGTTTTTT. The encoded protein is CASRAAGTVGTGELFF.

The CDR3 loop is CASSLGISGGTDTQYF. In DNA form, the CDR3 reads TGCGCCAGCAGCTTGGGCATCAGCGGGGGCACAGATACGCAGTATTTT. V usage is TRBV5-1 and J usage is TRBJ2-3; 7 nucleotides align to TRBD2. The CDR3 is 16 residues long. The junction had 5 bases not matched to a gene; V was cut back by 0 bases and J by 1 base. Germline assignment: CDR1 SGHRS and CDR2 YFSETQ.

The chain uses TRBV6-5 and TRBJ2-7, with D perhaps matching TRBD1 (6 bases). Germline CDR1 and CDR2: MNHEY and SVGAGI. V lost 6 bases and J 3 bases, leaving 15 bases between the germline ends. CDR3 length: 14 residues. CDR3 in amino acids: CASRRRWDNYEQYF. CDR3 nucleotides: TGTGCCAGCAGACGGCGATGGGACAACTACGAGCAGTACTTC.

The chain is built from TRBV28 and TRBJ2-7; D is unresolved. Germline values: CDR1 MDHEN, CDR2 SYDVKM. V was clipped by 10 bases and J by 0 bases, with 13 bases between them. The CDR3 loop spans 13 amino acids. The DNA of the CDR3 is TGTGCCACCCTGGCTCCAGTCTCCTACGAGCAGTACTTC. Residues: CATLAPVSYEQYF.

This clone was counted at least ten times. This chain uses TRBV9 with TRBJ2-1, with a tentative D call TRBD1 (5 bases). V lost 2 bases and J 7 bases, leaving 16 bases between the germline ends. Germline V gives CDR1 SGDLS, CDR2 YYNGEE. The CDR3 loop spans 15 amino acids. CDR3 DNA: TGTGCCAGCAGCGTTTATGAAGGGGTCGGGAATGAGCAGTTCTTC. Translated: CASSVYEGVGNEQFF.

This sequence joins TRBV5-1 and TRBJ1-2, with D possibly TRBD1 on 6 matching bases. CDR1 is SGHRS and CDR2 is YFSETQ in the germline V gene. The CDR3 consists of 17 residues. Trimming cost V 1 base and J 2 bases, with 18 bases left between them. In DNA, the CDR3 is TGCGCCAGCAGCTTGCGCTCAGGGGCCAGAAACAACTATGGCTACACCTTC. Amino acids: CASSLRSGARNNYGYTF.

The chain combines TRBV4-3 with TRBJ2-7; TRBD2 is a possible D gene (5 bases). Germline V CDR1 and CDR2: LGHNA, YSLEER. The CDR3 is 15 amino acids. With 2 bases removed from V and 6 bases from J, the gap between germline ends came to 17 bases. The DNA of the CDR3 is TGCGCCAGCAGCCAAAGGTTAGGAGGAATTGCCGAGCAGTACTTC. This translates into CASSQRLGGIAEQYF.